The sequence of this TCR beta chain was determined in a study of CD4 T cells in relation to SARS-CoV-2 and coronaviruses. Regarding the study as a whole: Each donor contributed either pre-pandemic or post-infection samples, not both.

Generated by immunoSEQ multiplex PCR, the TCRdb table keeps only in-frame clones and is missing some. The repertoire holds around 16,000 clones, with about 84% as singletons. Germline V gene lookup returns CDR1 KGHSH and CDR2 LQKENI. The CDR3 extends over 13 amino acids. Trimming shortened V by 3 bases and J by 8 bases, and 10 bases separated the two germline ends. This clone was recorded once. Its antigen is not known. Before the COVID-19 pandemic, during about 2011-2019, CD4+ T cells were taken from unexposed donors. Isolation of CD4+ T cells took place after less than 13 days in culture. Cultures received half-medium IL-2 refreshes on days 3 and 7.

The source is a human donor in good health. V is TRBV18 and J is TRBJ1-4; perhaps TRBD1 as D (5 bases). Source material: CD4+ T cells from PBMCs, cultured in vitro. CDR3: CASSPDSPEKLFF. CDR3 sequence (DNA): TGTGCCAGCTCACCCGACAGTCCCGAAAAACTGTTTTTT.